These 20 T cell receptor beta chains originate from one sample sequenced in a study of blood T cells in healthy people across ages. Next came a second PCR, run for about 7 to 12 cycles, which used a sample-barcoded 5' primer along with a J-beta primer mix. In TCRdb, the 5' RACE reads were re-called with MiXCR into one record per CDR3 protein. The sample has 800,000 to 1,000,000 distinct CDR3 sequences, approximately 49% seen once; the top ten hold 13%. The specimen sequenced was blood. Receptors originate from a man between 25 and 39 years old in good health.

In this sample, this clonotype turned up once. V and J are TRBV5-6 and TRBJ1-1, with a tentative D call TRBD1 (5 bases). CDR3 length equals 14 residues. V lost 4 bases to trimming and J lost 4 bases, with 14 bases between them. From germline, CDR1 is SGHDT and CDR2 YYEEEE. The CDR3 DNA is TGTGCCAGCAGCCTCAGGGTCGCGGCCACTGAAGCTTTCTTT. It is translated as CASSLRVAATEAFF. Variable domain in full (rest from reference TRBV5-6 and TRBJ1-1): DAGVTQSPTHLIKTRGQQVTLRCSPKSGHDTVSWYQQALGQGPQFIFQYYEEEERQRGNFPDRFSGHQFPNYSSELNVNALLLGDSALYLCASSLRVAATEAFFGQGTRLTVV.

This clonotype has a handful of counts. The chain recombines TRBV19 with TRBJ1-2, with 7 bases lining up with TRBD1. Trimming at V came to 9 bases and at J to 5 bases, leaving 6 bases not matched to a gene. The CDR3 covers 12 residues. Germline loops: CDR1 LNHDA, CDR2 SQIVND (reference sequence). CDR3 amino acids: CASYDRVYGYTF. CDR3 bases: TGTGCCAGCTACGACAGGGTGTATGGCTACACCTTC. Full variable domain (missing parts from reference TRBV19 and TRBJ1-2): DGGITQSPKYLFRKEGQNVTLSCEQNLNHDAMYWYRQDPGQGLRLIYYSQIVNDFQKGDIAEGYSVSREKKESFPLTVTSAQKNPTAFYLCASYDRVYGYTFGSGTRLTVV.

The chain employs TRBV11-3 and TRBJ2-3, with a weak D call TRBD2 (6 bases). Per germline, CDR1 SGHNT and CDR2 YENEEA. The CDR3 is 13 amino acids. CDR3 coding DNA: TGTGCTGCGGCGGACTATGGGACAGATACGCAGTATTTT. Protein product: CAAADYGTDTQYF.

CDR3 coding DNA: TGTGCCAGCAGCCAAAGAGTGGACAGCTACGTCCAGGACGAGCAGTACTTC. Amino acid sequence: CASSQRVDSYVQDEQYF. The V gene is TRBV4-2, the J gene TRBJ2-7; perhaps TRBD1 as D (6 bases). The CDR3 sequence is 17 residues long. Germline loops: CDR1 LGHNA, CDR2 YNFKEQ. V gave up 2 bases and J gave up 5 bases, with 22 bases separating them.

V is TRBV15 and J is TRBJ2-7; TRBD1 matches at 8 bases. The CDR3 spans 13 residues. Trimming took 9 bases from V and 12 from J; bases not matched to a gene: 16. Germline-derived CDR1 and CDR2 are LNHNV and YYDKDF (reference sequence). The CDR3 reads CATSPGQAEGRYF. DNA of the CDR3: TGTGCCACAAGCCCGGGACAGGCTGAAGGGAGGTACTTC.

The rearrangement links TRBV21-1 to TRBJ2-1; the D call of TRBD2 is as the table states it, not checked on the DNA. TRBV21-1 is marked as a pseudogene. The CDR3 consists of 18 residues. The CDR3 is CASSKKLAGGRGCDEQFF. The CDR3 coding sequence is TGTGCCAGCAGCAAGAAGCTAGCGGGGGGGCGGGGGTGTGATGAGCAGTTCTTC.

This chain uses TRBV20-1 with TRBJ2-7; D unresolved. V dropped 3 bases and J dropped 7 bases, with 10 bases sitting between them. From germline, CDR1 is DFQATT and CDR2 SNEGSKA (reference sequence). The CDR3 has 11 residues. The CDR3 DNA follows: TGCAGTGCTAGGGTGGCGGAAGAGCAGTACTTC. It translates to CSARVAEEQYF.

On this clonotype: A junction end diverges from the germline sequence, so it may reflect a read error. V is TRBV4-3 and J is TRBJ2-7; D gene unclear. The J call may be incorrect, as the DNA end agrees better with TRBJ2-5. The CDR3 loop spans 16 amino acids. CDR1 is LGHNA and CDR2 is YSLEER in the germline V gene. The CDR3 bases are TGCGCCGGCAGCCGCCGTGGAGAACGCCGTGGAGAGACCCAGTACTTC. This translates into CAGSRRGERRGETQYF.

The V gene is TRBV20-1, the J gene TRBJ2-5; weak D call: TRBD2 (5 bases). The tail of the sequence fits TRBJ2-7 better, so the J call may be wrong. Per the germline V gene, CDR1 is DFQATT and CDR2 is SNEGSKA (reference sequence). CDR3 length equals 13 residues. DNA of the CDR3: TGCAGTGCCGGCCCCACAGTAGCGTCCGAGCAGTACTTC. Its protein product is CSAGPTVASEQYF.

The rearrangement joins TRBV20-1 to TRBJ2-5, with TRBD1 as a possible D gene (6 bases). The better agreement between TRBJ2-7 and the DNA end casts doubt on the J call. Germline V gene sequence: CDR1 DFQATT, CDR2 SNEGSKA (reference sequence). The CDR3 runs to 12 residues. CDR3 bases: TGCAGTGCTAGAGGACAGGACTACGAGCAGTACTTC. It yields the protein CSARGQDYEQYF.

This clonotype was found a few times. This chain links TRBV7-9 with TRBJ2-3; tentatively, D is TRBD1 (5 bases). CDR1 is SEHNR and CDR2 is FQNEAQ in the germline V gene (reference sequence). The CDR3 extends over 10 amino acids. The V gene lost 5 bases and the J gene lost 14 bases, with 11 bases spanning the gap. CDR3 loop: CASSLGAAYF. DNA for the CDR3: TGTGCCAGCAGCCTAGGGGCCGCGTATTTT.

This clonotype was counted between two and nine times. CDR3 nucleotides: TGTGCCAGCAGCCTCCGGGACAGGGTCTACGAGCAGTACTTC. It codes for CASSLRDRVYEQYF. The chain recombines TRBV14 with TRBJ2-7, with 9 bases identical to TRBD1. The CDR3 length is 14 residues. Per the germline V gene, CDR1 is SGHDN and CDR2 is FVKESK. Trimming at V came to 4 bases and at J to 3 bases, leaving 4 bases not matched to a gene.

This clonotype has a single count. The rearrangement joins TRBV27 to TRBJ1-5; 7 bases are shared with TRBD1. Germline V gives CDR1 MNHEY, CDR2 SMNVEV (reference sequence). After removal of 5 bases from V and 0 bases from J, the junction contained 10 bases not matched to a gene. The CDR3 contains 17 residues. The CDR3 protein is CASSRWDSDYSNQPQHF. The CDR3, as DNA: TGTGCCAGCAGTCGCTGGGACAGCGATTATAGCAATCAGCCCCAGCATTTT.

This chain joins TRBV4-1 and TRBJ2-3; 8 bases align to TRBD2. The CDR3 is 18 residues long. The V gene's germline CDR1 is MGHRA and CDR2 YSYEKL. V lost 0 bases, J lost 0 bases, and 8 bases stayed unmatched. Here the CDR3 reads CASSQEGLAGLSTDTQYF. CDR3 coding DNA: TGCGCCAGCAGCCAAGAGGGCCTAGCGGGCCTTAGCACAGATACGCAGTATTTT.

A few counts support this clonotype. The V and J genes are TRBV20-1 and TRBJ2-3; tentatively, D is TRBD1 (7 bases). Trimming shortened V by 5 bases and J by 5 bases, and 14 bases separated the two germline ends. The CDR3 is 13 amino acids. The germline V gene encodes CDR1 DFQATT and CDR2 SNEGSKA (reference sequence). The CDR3 DNA reads TGCAGTGCTCCTACCAGGGGGGTAGATACGCAGTATTTT. It is translated as CSAPTRGVDTQYF.

A few counts support this clonotype. V gene TRBV20-1 combines with J gene TRBJ2-1, with 12 bases lining up with TRBD2. CDR1 is DFQATT and CDR2 is SNEGSKA in the germline V gene (reference sequence). This CDR3 contains 18 residues. V shed 0 bases and J 7 bases; nucleotides not matched to a gene: 13. The CDR3 loop reads CSARDLPLAGGFSNEQFF. The CDR3 DNA is TGCAGTGCTAGAGATCTCCCCCTAGCGGGGGGGTTTAGTAATGAGCAGTTCTTC.

This clonotype came up a few times. The chain recombines TRBV29-1 with TRBJ1-1, with D unclear. Germline V gene sequence: CDR1 SQVTM, CDR2 ANQGSEA. CDR3 length: 11 residues. V was shortened by 8 bases and J by 7 bases, with 14 bases between the two germline ends. The CDR3 DNA sequence: TGCAGCCCCGTAAGGGAAGGTGAAGCTTTCTTT. Its protein is CSPVREGEAFF.

The chain uses TRBV6-2 or TRBV6-3 and TRBJ1-1; unclear D gene. CDR1 and CDR2 (germline): MNHEY, SVGEGT. The CDR3 length is 12 residues. V was pared by 5 bases and J by 11 bases, with 15 bases between. In DNA, the CDR3 is TGTGCCAGCAGTAGACCCTTGAGGGTGGCTTTCTTT. Protein: CASSRPLRVAFF.

The chain couples TRBV10-3 to TRBJ1-3; D is uncertain. The CDR3 length is 14 residues. V gave up 6 bases and J gave up 5 bases, with 14 bases separating them. Germline CDR1 reads ENHRY; CDR2 reads SYGVKD. CDR3 region: CAISPLEGRNTIYF. The CDR3 bases are TGTGCCATCAGCCCCCTAGAGGGAAGAAACACCATATATTTT.

This clonotype has only a few counts. V usage is TRBV2 and J usage is TRBJ2-5; D ambiguous. Germline V gives CDR1 SNHLY, CDR2 FYNNEI. V was trimmed by 7 bases and J by 1 base, leaving 10 bases between them. The length of the CDR3 is 13 residues. The CDR3 DNA reads TGTGCCAGCAATAACAGCTCCCAAGAGACCCAGTACTTC. Its protein product is CASNNSSQETQYF. The complete variable domain, with remaining parts taken from reference TRBV2 and TRBJ2-5, reads EPEVTQTPSHQVTQMGQEVILRCVPISNHLYFYWYRQILGQKVEFLVSFYNNEISEKSEIFDDQFSVERPDGSNFTLKIRSTKLEDSAMYFCASNNSSQETQYFGPGTRLLVL.